This is a list of T cell receptor beta chains from one sample in a study of PD-1 blockade in classical Hodgkin lymphoma. Assay: immunoSEQ multiplex PCR; the TCRdb copy retains only in-frame clones and omits some. Of roughly 10,000 clones in the sample, 80% to 90% are singletons; the top ten hold roughly 24%. The input for sequencing was peripheral blood mononuclear cells (PBMCs), taken before the fourth cycle of nivolumab. Source of these receptors: a human donor with classical Hodgkin lymphoma. The CDR3 runs from the conserved cysteine through the conserved F or W. The D gene is left open where the match is weak. The size of a clone is reported for some rows only, either as once, few or many, or as a class for expanded clones.

TRBV19	TRBJ1-3	NA	few	TGTGCCAGTAGTATGGAAGGTGGAAACACCATATATTTT	CASSMEGGNTIYF
TRBV28	TRBJ1-2	NA	NA	TGTGCCAGCAGTTTATTAGCGCGGCTCAGGGGCGGCTACACCTTC	CASSLLARLRGGYTF
TRBV7-6	TRBJ2-7	TRBD1	NA	TGTGCCAGCAGCTCCGGGACAGGGCCTTCCTACGAGCAGTACTTC	CASSSGTGPSYEQYF
TRBV7-6	TRBJ1-6	NA	NA	TGTGCCAGCAGTCCCACAGGGAATTCACCCCTCCACTTT	CASSPTGNSPLHF
TRBV28	TRBJ2-1	NA	NA	TGTGCCAGCAGCGGGGCGGGGCCCCAGTTCTTC	CASSGAGPQFF
TRBV6-6	TRBJ1-2	NA	NA	TGTGCCAGCAGTTTCAGCAGGCTCTATGGCTACACCTTC	CASSFSRLYGYTF
TRBV4-1	TRBJ2-2	TRBD1	NA	TGCGCCAGCAGCCCACACCCTGAGACAGGGGGGATGAACACCGGGGAGCTGTTTTTT	CASSPHPETGGMNTGELFF
TRBV5-1	TRBJ1-6	NA	NA	TGCGCCAGCAGCTTTCAGGGAATTGGTAGCGATTCACCCCTCCACTTT	CASSFQGIGSDSPLHF
TRBV19	TRBJ1-5	NA	large	TGTGCCAGTAGTATACCGAATCAGCCCCAGCATTTT	CASSIPNQPQHF
TRBV11-3	TRBJ2-1	NA	few	TGTGCCAGCAGCTTACCCGGCGTCTCCTACAATGAGCAGTTCTTC	CASSLPGVSYNEQFF
TRBV6-6	TRBJ1-4	NA	NA	TGTGCCAGCAGTTACGCGACAGCAACTAATGAAAAACTGTTTTTT	CASSYATATNEKLFF
TRBV4-1	TRBJ2-1	NA	few	TGCGCCAGCAGCCAAGCTCCCCTCGCCAATGAGCAGTTCTTC	CASSQAPLANEQFF
TRBV4-3	TRBJ1-1	NA	NA	TGCGCCAGCAGCCAAGTTAGGGGTTGGACTGAAGCTTTCTTT	CASSQVRGWTEAFF
TRBV7-2	TRBJ1-1	NA	once	TGTGCCAGCAGCTTAGTCGGGAAGAACACTGAAGCTTTCTTT	CASSLVGKNTEAFF
TRBV25-1	TRBJ1-6	NA	NA	TGTGCCAGCCGACACAGGGTCAATTCACCCCTCCACTTT	CASRHRVNSPLHF
TRBV7-2	TRBJ2-4	NA	NA	TGTGCCAGCAGCTTAGCTCAGAGGGCCGGTCAAAACATTCAGTACTTC	CASSLAQRAGQNIQYF
TRBV6-5	TRBJ2-1	NA	once	TGTGCCAGCAGCCCAAGGACCGTACCCAATGAGCAGTTCTTC	CASSPRTVPNEQFF
TRBV19	TRBJ1-6	TRBD1	NA	TGTGCCAGTAGTACCCGGGACAGTCCTAATTCACCCCTCCACTTT	CASSTRDSPNSPLHF
TRBV27	TRBJ2-1	NA	once	TGTGCCAGCAGTTTACTCGGGACTGGCCACAATGAGCAGTTCTTC	CASSLLGTGHNEQFF
TRBV28	TRBJ1-2	TRBD1	NA	TGTGCCAGCAGGCAGGGACAGGGGGTAGCAGGTTTCTATGGCTACACCTTC	CASRQGQGVAGFYGYTF
TRBV18	TRBJ2-6	TRBD1	NA	TGTGCCAGCTCACCCGTTTCGCTTACGGGACAGGGAGGAACTGGGGCCAACGTCCTGACTTTC	CASSPVSLTGQGGTGANVLTF
TRBV5-1	TRBJ1-6	TRBD1	NA	TGCGCCAGCAGCACGGACAGGGGTTTTACACCCCTCCACTTT	CASSTDRGFTPLHF